Listed below are T cell receptor beta chains from one sample, sequenced in a study of OX40 agonist ivuxolimab in advanced cancers. Generated by immunoSEQ multiplex PCR, the TCRdb table keeps only in-frame clones and is missing some. The sample lists tens of thousands of clones; about 91% were seen once. This specimen consisted of CD4+ or CD8+ T cells sorted from blood, obtained in a trial of the OX40 agonist ivuxolimab. The receptors stem from an adult with an advanced solid tumor such as melanoma, head and neck, liver or kidney cancer. CDR3s include the opening cysteine and the closing phenylalanine or tryptophan. The D gene is left open where the match is weak. Rows may omit the clone size; those that give it use once, few, many or a size class.

V	size	J	D	DNA	CDR3
TRBV5-1	.	TRBJ2-5	TRBD2	TGCGCCAGCAGCTATGCGGGAGGCCCGGAGACCCAGTACTTC	CASSYAGGPETQYF
TRBV19	.	TRBJ1-2	TRBD1	TGTGCCAGTAGTACGACAGGGGGGAATGGCTACACCTTC	CASSTTGGNGYTF
TRBV5-4	.	TRBJ2-7	.	TGTGCCAGCACCCCCTATTTGGGTTCCTACGAGCAGTACTTC	CASTPYLGSYEQYF
TRBV27	.	TRBJ1-2	TRBD1	TGTGCCAGCAGGACCGGGACAGGGGTCGGGGAGAGTGGCTACACCTTC	CASRTGTGVGESGYTF
TRBV19	few	TRBJ1-2	TRBD1	TGTGCCAGTAGTTTTTACCGGGACAGGCTGGAGCGGGCTAACTATGGCTACACCTTC	CASSFYRDRLERANYGYTF
TRBV4-1	once	TRBJ2-1	.	TGCGCCAGCAGCCAAGATGTCTTCGGGAAATACAATGAGCAGTTCTTC	CASSQDVFGKYNEQFF
TRBV9	.	TRBJ2-1	.	TGTGCCAGCAGCGTAGCAGCGGAGCCGGCGTCCTGGCAGTTCTTC	CASSVAAEPASWQFF
TRBV27	.	TRBJ1-2	.	TGTGCCAGCTCCGGCCCGGGGTCCCTATGGGGCTACACCTTC	CASSGPGSLWGYTF
TRBV5-1	.	TRBJ2-5	TRBD1	TGCGCCAGCAGCTTTGGTAGTAGGACAGGGATACAAGAGACCCAGTACTTC	CASSFGSRTGIQETQYF
TRBV27	.	TRBJ2-7	TRBD1	TGTGCCAGCACCCACGCCGGGGCAGGGGGCTCCTACGAGCAGTACTTC	CASTHAGAGGSYEQYF
TRBV7-2	once	TRBJ1-2	.	TGTGCCAGCAGCCACCTTAAGGGAGGCGGCTACACCTTC	CASSHLKGGGYTF
TRBV5-1	.	TRBJ2-1	.	TGCGCCAGCAGCTTGATGTTTCGGGATCCCCAGGCCCACAATGAGCAGTTCTTC	CASSLMFRDPQAHNEQFF
TRBV5-1	.	TRBJ2-3	TRBD2	TGCGCCAGCAGCTTGGTGTCTAGCGGGACTCCGCCTAGTGATACGCAGTATTTT	CASSLVSSGTPPSDTQYF
TRBV2	.	TRBJ1-2	.	TGTGCCAGCAGTGATTTGGGCAGAGGCTATGGCTACACCTTC	CASSDLGRGYGYTF
TRBV7-2	once	TRBJ2-5	.	TGTGCCAGCAGCCCAGTAGCGGAGACCCAGTACTTC	CASSPVAETQYF
TRBV6-1	.	TRBJ2-3	TRBD2	TGTGCCTGCACTAGCGCCTTTAGCACAGATACGCAGTATTTT	CACTSAFSTDTQYF
TRBV5-1	.	TRBJ2-3	TRBD2	TGCGCCAGCAAACTGGGAGGCGGGAGGGCCATTTCAAATACGCAGTATTTT	CASKLGGGRAISNTQYF
TRBV5-1	.	TRBJ1-3	.	TGCGCCAGCAGCTTGGGGCCCCTCTTAGGAAACACCATATATTTT	CASSLGPLLGNTIYF
TRBV14	.	TRBJ1-3	TRBD1	TGTGCCAGCAGCCAGGACAGGGGTTCCTCTGGAAACACCATATATTTT	CASSQDRGSSGNTIYF
TRBV7-2	.	TRBJ1-1	.	TGTGCCAGCAGAGCGACCCTTAACACTGAAGCTTTCTTT	CASRATLNTEAFF
TRBV13	.	TRBJ2-1	.	TGTGCCAGCAGCTTAGAAGCCCGCCTAGGGGCCGGTTACTCCTACAATGAGCAGTTCTTC	CASSLEARLGAGYSYNEQFF
TRBV19	.	TRBJ1-1	.	TGTGCCAGTAGTAGGACAGATTACATGAACACTGAAGCTTTCTTT	CASSRTDYMNTEAFF
TRBV19	.	TRBJ1-1	.	TGTGCCCGTGGGGAGAAGGGGCTGAACACTGAAGCTTTCTTT	CARGEKGLNTEAFF
TRBV9	.	TRBJ2-7	.	TGTGCCAGCAGCCCGTTCCCTGGGGGGTCGACCTACGAGCAGTACTTC	CASSPFPGGSTYEQYF
TRBV7-2	.	TRBJ1-1	TRBD1	TGTGCCAGCAGCGCAATGACAGGGCTAACTGTCTCTGAAGCTTTCTTT	CASSAMTGLTVSEAFF
TRBV9	.	TRBJ1-6	.	TGTGCCAGCAGCGTCGGCCCCGAGGGTAATTCACCCCTCCACTTT	CASSVGPEGNSPLHF
TRBV5-1	.	TRBJ2-3	.	TGCGCCAGCAGCTTTTCCGGGAACCACGGGGATACGCAGTATTTT	CASSFSGNHGDTQYF
TRBV30	.	TRBJ1-2	.	TGTGCCTGGAGTGTAGTGGGCTATGGCTACACCTTC	CAWSVVGYGYTF
TRBV6-5	few	TRBJ2-7	.	TGTGCCAGCAGTCCCGGACAGACCTACGAGCAGTACTTC	CASSPGQTYEQYF
TRBV25-1	.	TRBJ2-7	.	TGTGCCAGCAGTGAATCCCACAGTGCGGGCGAGCAGTACTTC	CASSESHSAGEQYF
TRBV10-2	.	TRBJ1-1	TRBD1	TGCGCCAGCAGGGGGGACAGTGAAGCTTTCTTT	CASRGDSEAFF
TRBV7-6	.	TRBJ1-1	TRBD1	TGTGCCAGCAGCTTACTCTCCCCTATACAGGGGGCAGGAATGAACACTGAAGCTTTCTTT	CASSLLSPIQGAGMNTEAFF
TRBV5-6	.	TRBJ2-7	.	TGTGCCAGCAGCTTGGCGAGGGGACGCGGGCGGGAGCAGTACTTC	CASSLARGRGREQYF
TRBV18	.	TRBJ1-1	.	TGTGCCAGCTCACCGGTCAAGAACACTGAAGCTTTCTTT	CASSPVKNTEAFF
TRBV7-9	.	TRBJ2-1	.	TGTGCCAGCAGCTTAGTGGGGAGGGGGTACAATGAGCAGTTCTTC	CASSLVGRGYNEQFF
TRBV2	.	TRBJ2-7	.	TGTGCCAGCAGTGAAGATCTCTACGAGCAGTACTTC	CASSEDLYEQYF
TRBV27	.	TRBJ1-1	.	TGTGCCAGCAGTTTAGCGCAGGGGATCACTGAAGCTTTCTTT	CASSLAQGITEAFF
TRBV4-3	once	TRBJ2-7	.	TGCGCCAGCAGCCAAGGTGTAGGCCTCTCCTACGAGCAGTACTTC	CASSQGVGLSYEQYF
TRBV19	.	TRBJ2-2	.	TGTGCCAGTAGCCTCCAGGGAAACACCGGGGAGCTGTTTTTT	CASSLQGNTGELFF
TRBV10-3	.	TRBJ2-1	TRBD2	TGTGCCACCGCTCCCCCGGGACTAGCGGACAATGAGCAGTTCTTC	CATAPPGLADNEQFF
TRBV18	.	TRBJ2-7	.	TGTGCCAGCTCACCCCAACAGGGCTACGAGCAGTACTTC	CASSPQQGYEQYF
TRBV20-1	.	TRBJ1-2	.	TGCAGTGCTAGCAGGCCAGGTGGCTACACCTTC	CSASRPGGYTF
TRBV7-2	once	TRBJ2-5	.	TGTGCCAGCAGCTTAGCGAAAATGCCCCAGTACTTC	CASSLAKMPQYF
TRBV6-5	.	TRBJ2-7	.	TGTGCCAGCAGTTATGCCGCAGGGTCGGCGGGTTACGAGCAGTACTTC	CASSYAAGSAGYEQYF
TRBV18	.	TRBJ2-7	.	TGTGCCAGCTCACCACCCCTCTGGGACGGATCTTCCTACGAGCAGTACTTC	CASSPPLWDGSSYEQYF
TRBV19	.	TRBJ2-5	.	TGTGCCAGTAGTATCAGCGGGCTGTACCAAGAGACCCAGTACTTC	CASSISGLYQETQYF
TRBV7-9	few	TRBJ1-1	.	TGTGCCAGCAGCTTTGGACTAATGAACACTGAAGCTTTCTTT	CASSFGLMNTEAFF
TRBV27	.	TRBJ1-1	TRBD1	TGTGCCAGCAGTCCAAGGACAGGGACCTTGAACACTGAAGCTTTCTTT	CASSPRTGTLNTEAFF
TRBV11-2	.	TRBJ1-1	.	TGTGCCAGCAGCCCGTCGGGGGGCAGGGCGGTCGCTGAAGCTTTCTTT	CASSPSGGRAVAEAFF
TRBV10-2	.	TRBJ1-1	.	TGCGCCAGCAGTGGGGATCAGAACACTGAAGCTTTCTTT	CASSGDQNTEAFF
TRBV10-3	.	TRBJ2-1	.	TGTGCCATCAGTGAGCGGCCCTACAATGAGCAGTTCTTC	CAISERPYNEQFF
TRBV2	.	TRBJ1-4	TRBD1	TGTGCCAGCTTTCGGGACAGAGGTAATGAAAAACTGTTTTTT	CASFRDRGNEKLFF
TRBV9	.	TRBJ2-3	TRBD2	TGTGCCAGCAGCGTAGCCTCTTTAGCGGGAGGGAACACAGATACGCAGTATTTT	CASSVASLAGGNTDTQYF
TRBV18	.	TRBJ2-2	TRBD2	TGTGCCAGCTCACCGGGACTAGCGGACCTGAACACCGGGGAGCTGTTTTTT	CASSPGLADLNTGELFF
TRBV5-4	.	TRBJ1-2	.	TGTGCCAGCAGCTTGGAAGATAACTATGGCTACACCTTC	CASSLEDNYGYTF
TRBV5-1	.	TRBJ2-1	TRBD2	TGCGCCAGCAGCTCACGGGCTAGCGGGAGTGATGAGCAGTTCTTC	CASSSRASGSDEQFF
TRBV6-5	once	TRBJ1-4	.	TGTGCCAGTCAAGACAGAGCAACTAATGAAAAACTGTTTTTT	CASQDRATNEKLFF
TRBV11-2	medium-sized	TRBJ2-2	.	TGTGCCAGCAGTCCAGGGTACGCCGGGGAGCTGTTTTTT	CASSPGYAGELFF
TRBV2	.	TRBJ1-2	.	TGTGCCAGCAGTAGGGGGTATTATGGCTACACCTTC	CASSRGYYGYTF
TRBV6-4	.	TRBJ2-1	TRBD2	TGTGCCAGCAACTCGGGGGGACTAGGTCAAGGTGAGCAGTTCTTC	CASNSGGLGQGEQFF